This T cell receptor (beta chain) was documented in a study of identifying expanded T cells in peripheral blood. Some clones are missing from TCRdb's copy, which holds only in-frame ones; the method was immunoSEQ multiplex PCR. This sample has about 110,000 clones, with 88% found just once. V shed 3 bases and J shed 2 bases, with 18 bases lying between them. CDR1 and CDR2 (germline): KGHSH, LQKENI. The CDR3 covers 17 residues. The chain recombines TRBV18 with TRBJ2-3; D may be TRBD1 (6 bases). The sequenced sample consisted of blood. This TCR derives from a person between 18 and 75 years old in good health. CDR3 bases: TGTGCCAGCTCACCCTACCTAGTCCGGGACAACACAGATACGCAGTATTTT. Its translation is CASSPYLVRDNTDTQYF.